This T cell receptor (beta chain) was recorded in a study of blood T cell repertoires in COVID-19. Study-level background: Material from acute and convalescent COVID-19 was sourced from the United States, Italy and Spain. In each case, the material was cDNA or gDNA derived from T cells, B-cell-depleted T cells, or PBMCs.

Seattle-derived patients entered the study during active infection and were followed longitudinally. In the original workflow: Nucleated cell number was recorded as an estimate derived from reference gene primer amplification. TCRdb keeps only in-frame clones here, not all; method: immunoSEQ multiplex PCR. V and J calls and clone size are those listed in that table; D and trimming were worked out from the DNA. The table lists around 280,000 clones, about 90% of them singletons. J lost 5 bases, V lost 1 base, and 8 bases had no gene match. The CDR3 covers 16 residues. From germline, CDR1 is LGHDT and CDR2 YNNKEL (reference sequence).

The specimen sequenced was peripheral blood. The chain recombines TRBV3-1 (or the pseudogene TRBV3-2) with TRBJ2-5; TRBD2 matches at 9 bases. The origin of this receptor is a woman aged 30 to 39 with COVID-19, enrolled during active disease. The CDR3 reads CASSQGAGGRRETQYF. CDR3 nucleotides: TGTGCCAGCAGCCAAGGGGCGGGGGGGCGTAGGGAGACCCAGTACTTC.